The source of this TCR beta chain is a study of OX40 agonist ivuxolimab in advanced cancers. About the study: Patients were dosed intravenously with ivuxolimab at 0.01 to 10 mg/kg every 2 weeks. Three patients had partial responses: one hepatocellular carcinoma, two cutaneous melanoma.

Sequenced by immunoSEQ multiplex PCR; TCRdb stores in-frame clones only, minus some. The repertoire consists of some 22,000 clones, with about 90% occurring once and the leading ten covering more than 9%. The CDR3 is 13 residues long. Looked up from germline, CDR1 is SGHVS and CDR2 is FQNEAQ. V gave up 6 bases and J gave up 7 bases, with 12 bases separating them. Sampling times: baseline, cycle 4 day 1, cycle 7 day 1. Specimen: CD4+ or CD8+ T cells sorted from blood, collected in a trial of the OX40 agonist ivuxolimab. The TCR originated in an adult with an advanced solid tumor such as melanoma, head and neck, liver or kidney cancer. The V and J genes are TRBV7-8 and TRBJ2-2; the D gene is possibly TRBD2 (5 bases). The CDR3: CASSHTRDGELFF. Written as DNA, the CDR3 is TGTGCCAGCAGTCATACTAGGGACGGGGAGCTGTTTTTT.